Below, 8 T cell receptor beta chains from the same sample are listed, as sequenced in a study of neurological immune-mediated disorders (dated by TCRdb to the late 2010s). The library was generated by 5' RACE. This sample was sequenced with an Illumina HiSeq 2500. The public sequencing data were trimmed at Q25 with fastp and processed into clonotypes with MiXCR by TCRdb, which kept only in-frame beta chains. Each record represents a unique CDR3 protein, reported with the most common genes and DNA among its rows. This sample has over 35,000 distinct CDR3 sequences in its table, and over 2% of those were observed once. The biggest ten clones account for less than 15% of the sample. The specimen sequenced was PBMCs. These receptors came from a man aged 25-40 years with multiple sclerosis.

There are many counts of this clonotype. V usage is TRBV5-1 and J usage is TRBJ1-6, with 8 bases matching TRBD1. The length of the CDR3 is 14 residues. J was trimmed by 5 bases and V by 4 bases; bases with no gene match: 2. Germline loops: CDR1 SGHRS, CDR2 YFSETQ. The CDR3 DNA reads TGCGCCAGCAGCCGGACAGGGAATAATTCACCCCTCCACTTT. It is translated as CASSRTGNNSPLHF.

This clonotype has a count of ten or more. J is TRBJ2-5 and V is TRBV12-3 or TRBV12-4; D gene ambiguous. The CDR3 consists of 12 residues. Deletions cut 3 bases from V and 0 bases from J, with 2 bases between. The CDR3 DNA is TGTGCCAGCAGTTTCAACCAAGAGACCCAGTACTTC. This gives the protein CASSFNQETQYF.

This clonotype was picked up many times. The V call is TRBV28, the J call TRBJ2-3; 7 bases align to TRBD2. The germline V gene has CDR1 MDHEN and CDR2 SYDVKM. CDR3 size: 16 residues. V shed 7 bases, J shed 6 bases, and the junction held 16 bases outside the gene matches. The CDR3 DNA reads TGTGCCAGCAAACGTGGTGGAGCGGGAAGCATGGATACGCAGTATTTT. Protein product: CASKRGGAGSMDTQYF.

This clonotype was detected ten times or more. CDR3 nucleotide sequence: TGCAGTGCTGCCCCCTGGTCTAATGAAAAACTGTTTTTT. Translated: CSAAPWSNEKLFF. The chain recombines TRBV20-1 with TRBJ1-4, with unresolved D. The CDR3 sequence is 13 residues long. V was clipped by 5 bases and J by 3 bases, with 10 bases between them. Germline V gene lookup returns CDR1 DFQATT and CDR2 SNEGSKA (reference sequence).

There are a few counts of this clonotype. CDR3 sequence reads: CASSTPDRHGPYEQYF. Here the CDR3 DNA reads TGTGCCAGCTCAACCCCAGACAGGCACGGACCCTACGAGCAGTACTTC. The rearrangement links TRBV18 to TRBJ2-7; the D gene is possibly TRBD1 (6 bases). The CDR3 consists of 16 residues. Trimming left V 5 bases short and J 2 bases short, with 19 bases between. Germline CDR1 and CDR2: KGHSH and LQKENI.

At least ten counts were recorded for this clonotype. The chain combines TRBV7-9 with TRBJ2-2; tentatively, D is TRBD2 (6 bases). Trimming removed 5 bases at V and 5 bases at J, with 15 bases between. Germline CDR1 SEHNR, CDR2 FQNEAQ (reference sequence). CDR3 length: 15 residues. The CDR3: CASSPTRGETGELFF. In nucleotides, the CDR3 is TGTGCCAGCAGCCCTACGCGGGGTGAGACCGGGGAGCTGTTTTTT.

This clonotype was recorded many times. The V and J genes are TRBV15 and TRBJ1-4, with a tentative D call TRBD1 (6 bases). V was pared by 4 bases and J by 4 bases, with 16 bases between. The CDR3 extends over 16 amino acids. Germline lookup yields CDR1 LNHNV and CDR2 YYDKDF (reference sequence). The CDR3 DNA reads as TGTGCCACCAGCACAGTCCGGGACATACGTAATGAAAAACTGTTTTTT. Translating gives CATSTVRDIRNEKLFF.

Comments on this clonotype: Compared with germline, one end of the junction differs, possibly owing to a read error. This sequence joins TRBV5-1 and TRBJ1-6; 12 nucleotides match TRBD1. CDR1 is SGHRS, CDR2 YFSETQ, per germline. This CDR3 is built from 15 residues. The CDR3 DNA reads as TGCGCCAGCAGCGGGGGACAGGGGGCGAATTCAACCCTCAACTTT. This sequence encodes CASSGGQGANSTLNF.